The source of this TCR beta chain is a study of blood T cell repertoires in COVID-19 (dated by TCRdb to the early 2020s). For context, the study as a whole: Collaborator samples came from the United States, Italy and Spain and covered acute and convalescent phases of COVID-19. The sample metadata nearly always contained a de-identified subject ID, COVID-19 status, age in years and sex. Deeply sampled blood TCRbeta repertoires from subjects exposed to, actively infected with, or recovered from COVID-19 were included in the dataset. The material from the prospective study consisted of cDNA or gDNA derived from T cells, B-cell-depleted T cells, or PBMCs. Where HLA class I and class II types were available, the types were taken from metadata supplied by the sample provider, not from assay-based typing. The repertoires were released in a freely available public database intended as a resource for research on the immune response to SARS-CoV-2. Samples were obtained from the ongoing ImmuneRACE study (first 160 participants) and from 1,200 or so subjects provided by 6 global collaborators.

Enrolling through a virtual design, the prospective study's participants ranged in age from roughly 18 to 89 years and lived across approximately 25 United States geographic areas. In the prospective study, participants were assigned to cohorts based on the clinical history participants reported in a screening survey and a study questionnaire. ImmuneRACE Cohort 3 recovered participants were defined by two consecutive negative NP/OP PCR tests, healthcare professional clearance, or symptom resolution. In the prospective study, mobile phlebotomists collected whole blood, serum and a nasopharyngeal or oropharyngeal swab from each participant. Prospective study participants could optionally give additional blood draws and questionnaires over a roughly two-month period. Before DNA extraction, prospective study blood samples were shipped either frozen or at room temperature. Beyond this particular receptor, the publication reports: Clinical and demographic metadata were provided uncurated, with the amount varying by source and participant.

To note about this clone: Its antigen is still unknown. No per-base quality is available; no much larger clone lies one base away.

Trimming takes 3 bases off V and 6 bases off J; junction bases not matched to a gene: 15. CDR1 and CDR2, looked up from the germline V gene (reference sequence), are LNHDA and SQIVND. The CDR3 covers 17 residues, taking in both the cysteine and the phenylalanine. Just CDR3 DNA is preserved here, 51 bases in frame from base 1. TCRbeta CDR3 regions were amplified from genomic DNA using the immunoSEQ Assay, a bias-controlled multiplex PCR. The paper's processing steps were these. The number of nucleated cells in each sample was estimated from the amplification of reference gene primers within the assay. Sequence reads were collapsed and filtered to measure the absolute abundance of every unique TCRbeta CDR3 rearrangement. For each sample, productive Simpson clonality was calculated as the square root of Simpson's diversity index across productive rearrangements. TCRdb provides this immuneACCESS table in a form limited to in-frame rearrangements. Some clones are lacking; in checked studies, under half of them reflect an unresolved V gene, and why the rest are absent is not known. V and J calls and clone size are those listed in that table; D and trimming were worked out from the DNA. The sample table contains about 240,000 clones; only one count was recorded for roughly 89% of them. 4.1% of the sample comes from the top ten.

The sequenced sample consisted of PBMCs or T cells enriched from blood (not recorded which). The TCR originated in a woman aged 30 to 39 who had recovered from COVID-19. Rearrangement joined TRBV19 to TRBJ2-3, with TRBD1 identical over 7 junction bases. The DNA reads as follows: TGTGCCAGTAGTATTAGGACAGGTGAAAAAGGAAGGGATACGCAGTATTTT. The resulting protein is CASSIRTGEKGRDTQYF.